This T cell receptor (beta chain) derives from a study of T-cell memory formation after mild COVID-19. The table lists this clonotype with many counts. Antigen: not known. Study conclusions and caveats: Pre-infection memory contained some responding clones, which suggested that cross-reactive memory had joined. CD4+ clones that contracted lay mainly in CM and EM; CD8+ ones lay in EMRA. The SARS-CoV-2 specificity of second-wave clones reaching peak at day 37 remained unverified.

Constant-segment primers and 5'RACE yielded cDNA libraries for TCR alpha and TCR beta, each carrying sample barcodes and UMIs. Using its own MiXCR run on the 5' RACE reads, TCRdb lists one record per CDR3 protein. The sample has around 500,000 distinct CDR3 sequences; 15% to 20% are singletons. The origin of this receptor is an adult woman who had mild COVID-19 (a few samples of this study predate the infection). Cell type and time point are not known. Sample: PBMCs or a T cell subset sorted from them (not recorded which).

The CDR3 reads CASTSGGTDTQYF. The CDR3 DNA sequence: TGCGCCAGCACTAGCGGAGGCACAGATACGCAGTATTTT. V gene TRBV5-1 combines with J gene TRBJ2-3; 7 bases match TRBD2. Germline loops: CDR1 SGHRS, CDR2 YFSETQ. Unmatched junction bases numbered 2, after V lost 6 bases and J lost 1 base. This CDR3 comprises 13 residues. The full variable domain, its missing parts supplied by reference TRBV5-1 and TRBJ2-3, is KAGVTQTPRYLIKTRGQQVTLSCSPISGHRSVSWYQQTPGQGLQFLFEYFSETQRNKGNFPGRFSGRQFSNSRSEMNVSTLELGDSALYLCASTSGGTDTQYFGPGTRLTVL.